These 26 T cell receptor beta chains were sequenced from one sample in a study of blood T cell repertoires in COVID-19. Here immunoSEQ multiplex PCR was the method, and the copy in TCRdb shows in-frame clones only, minus some. The sample records approximately 100,000 clones, more than 90% being singletons. Sample: peripheral blood. The receptors shown here come from a man in his 70s with acute or convalescent COVID-19.

V usage is TRBV20-1 and J usage is TRBJ1-5; no firm D call. Trimming left V 3 bases short and J 4 bases short, with 13 bases between. The CDR3 runs 14 residues. CDR1 DFQATT and CDR2 SNEGSKA come from the germline V gene (reference sequence). In nucleotides, the CDR3 is TGCAGTGCTAGTCGGAGGACTGGAAATCAGCCCCAGCATTTT. Translated, it gives CSASRRTGNQPQHF.

This rearrangement joins TRBV27 to TRBJ2-5; 8 bases map to TRBD1. Germline V gives CDR1 MNHEY, CDR2 SMNVEV (reference sequence). The CDR3 runs 14 residues. The trim removed 2 bases at V and 7 bases at J, leaving 6 bases unmatched. The CDR3 sequence is CASSLLTGVGTQYF. DNA of the CDR3: TGTGCCAGCAGTTTACTGACAGGGGTTGGGACCCAGTACTTC.

CDR3 sequence: CATSRDGWAKPQHF. The CDR3 bases are TGTGCCACCAGCAGAGATGGGTGGGCGAAGCCCCAGCATTTT. The gene calls are TRBV15 and TRBJ1-5, with no clear D. The CDR3 length is 14 residues. Per the germline V gene, CDR1 is LNHNV and CDR2 is YYDKDF (reference sequence). Trimming removed 0 bases at V and 8 bases at J, with 11 bases between. The full variable domain, in which reference TRBV15 and TRBJ1-5 provide the parts outside the CDR3, is DAMVIQNPRYQVTQFGKPVTLSCSQTLNHNVMYWYQQKSSQAPKLLFHYYDKDFNNEADTPDNFQSRRPNTSFCFLDIRSPGLGDTAMYLCATSRDGWAKPQHFGDGTRLSIL.

The chain combines TRBV4-2 with TRBJ2-3; D might be TRBD2 (6 bases). V was clipped by 5 bases and J by 4 bases, with 10 bases between them. CDR1 and CDR2 from the germline V gene are LGHNA and YNFKEQ. The CDR3 is 13 residues long. This CDR3 is CASSKGLADTQYF. The CDR3 nucleotides read TGTGCCAGCAGCAAGGGACTCGCAGATACGCAGTATTTT.

V is TRBV6-5 and J is TRBJ1-6; D perhaps matches TRBD1 (6 bases). Looked up from germline, CDR1 is MNHEY and CDR2 is SVGAGI. Trimming removed 1 base from V and 9 bases from J, with 10 bases in between. The CDR3 covers 14 residues. CDR3 bases: TGTGCCAGCAGTTACTGGGGGCGCGGTTCACCCCTCCACTTT. This gives the protein CASSYWGRGSPLHF.

The chain links TRBV24-1 to TRBJ1-5; weak D call: TRBD1 (6 bases). Trimming stripped 0 bases from V and 4 bases from J, with 12 bases between. Germline-derived CDR1 and CDR2 are KGHDR and SFDVKD. This CDR3 spans 16 amino acids. This CDR3 reads CATSDLHGQLNQPQHF. CDR3 nucleotides: TGTGCCACCAGTGATTTGCACGGACAGCTAAATCAGCCCCAGCATTTT.

The chain uses TRBV6-5 and TRBJ2-3; D gene unclear. The V end was cut by 0 bases, the J end by 4 bases, with 5 bases between. The germline V gene encodes CDR1 MNHEY and CDR2 SVGAGI. This CDR3 has 13 amino acids. The CDR3 protein is CASSYSGPDTQYF. The CDR3, as DNA: TGTGCCAGCAGTTACTCGGGCCCAGATACGCAGTATTTT.

The chain couples TRBV19 to TRBJ1-6, with D perhaps TRBD1 (5 bases). V was shortened by 7 bases and J by 5 bases, with 18 bases between the two germline ends. CDR1 is LNHDA and CDR2 is SQIVND in the germline V gene (reference sequence). This CDR3 comprises 16 residues. The CDR3 spells CASISVFRDNNSPLHF. The CDR3 DNA reads as TGTGCCAGTATTTCCGTGTTCAGGGATAATAATTCACCCCTCCACTTT.

This sequence joins TRBV18 and TRBJ1-1; D ambiguous. Trimming removed 2 bases at V and 1 base at J, with 8 bases between. Per the germline V gene, CDR1 is KGHSH and CDR2 is LQKENI. This CDR3 contains 14 residues. CDR3 bases: TGTGCCAGCTCACCATACCACACGAACACTGAAGCTTTCTTT. Translating it yields CASSPYHTNTEAFF.

The chain uses TRBV4-3 and TRBJ2-2, with D tentatively TRBD2 (5 bases). Germline assignment: CDR1 LGHNA and CDR2 YSLEER. This CDR3 has 15 amino acids. V lost 4 bases and J 1 base, leaving 10 bases between the germline ends. CDR3 coding DNA: TGCGCCAGCAGCCGAGACGGGGTGAACACCGGGGAGCTGTTTTTT. It translates to CASSRDGVNTGELFF.

The rearrangement uses TRBV30 and TRBJ1-3; perhaps TRBD1 as D (5 bases). The germline V and J ends were trimmed by 7 bases and 0 bases, with 13 bases remaining between them. Germline V gene sequence: CDR1 GTSNPN, CDR2 SVGIG (reference sequence). There are 14 residues in the CDR3. The CDR3 DNA sequence: TGTGCCTCCAGGGACTATTTCTCTGGAAACACCATATATTTT. It is translated as CASRDYFSGNTIYF.

This clone has just one count. V is TRBV5-1 and J is TRBJ2-3, with 9 bases matching TRBD2. Trimming took 0 bases from V and 2 from J; bases not matched to a gene: 4. The CDR3 consists of 16 residues. From germline, CDR1 is SGHRS and CDR2 YFSETQ. The CDR3 here is CASSLGTSANTDTQYF. CDR3 nucleotides: TGCGCCAGCAGCTTGGGGACTAGCGCTAACACAGATACGCAGTATTTT. The whole variable domain, remainder taken from reference TRBV5-1 and TRBJ2-3, is KAGVTQTPRYLIKTRGQQVTLSCSPISGHRSVSWYQQTPGQGLQFLFEYFSETQRNKGNFPGRFSGRQFSNSRSEMNVSTLELGDSALYLCASSLGTSANTDTQYFGPGTRLTVL.

Remarks on this clone: Germline is not matched at one junction end, which may reflect a read error. This CDR3 reads CAGSRDRGRTDTQYF. As DNA, the CDR3 is TGTGCCGGCAGCCGGGACAGGGGGCGGACAGATACGCAGTATTTT. The chain recombines TRBV7-6 with TRBJ2-3, with 12 bases lining up with TRBD1. This CDR3 has 15 residues. The V gene's germline CDR1 is SGHVS and CDR2 FNYEAQ.

The chain is built from TRBV27 and TRBJ1-6, with D perhaps TRBD1 (5 bases). The CDR3 consists of 14 residues. Trimming removed 3 bases from V and 7 bases from J, with 10 bases in between. CDR1 is MNHEY and CDR2 is SMNVEV in the germline V gene (reference sequence). The CDR3 protein is CASSLGLYNSPLHF. Here the CDR3 DNA reads TGTGCCAGCAGTTTGGGACTTTACAATTCACCCCTCCACTTT.

For the CDR3, the DNA is TGTGCCAGCATTGGGCCTCCGTCATGGGGCTACACCTTC. It encodes CASIGPPSWGYTF. The chain recombines TRBV6-6 with TRBJ1-2; no reliable D call. Germline CDR1 is MNHNY and CDR2 is SVGAGI (reference sequence). Trimming removed 7 bases at V and 8 bases at J, with 17 bases between. The CDR3 runs to 13 residues.

The gene calls are TRBV2 and TRBJ2-7; 8 bases match TRBD1. The V gene's germline CDR1 is SNHLY and CDR2 FYNNEI. V lost 2 bases to trimming and J lost 2 bases; unmatched junction nucleotides: 2. There are 14 residues in the CDR3. As DNA, the CDR3 is TGTGCCAGCAGTGAACCGGGACAGGCCTACGAGCAGTACTTC. It encodes CASSEPGQAYEQYF.

The V call is TRBV29-1, the J call TRBJ1-2; no clear D gene. Germline V lookup: CDR1 SQVTM, CDR2 ANQGSEA. The CDR3 covers 12 residues. The ends were cut back, 1 base at V and 4 bases at J, with 7 bases in the middle. The CDR3 sequence: CSVEGTVYGYTF. The CDR3 nucleotides are TGCAGCGTTGAAGGAACAGTCTATGGCTACACCTTC.

The rearrangement links TRBV11-2 to TRBJ1-1; no clear D gene. The V gene's germline CDR1 is SGHAT and CDR2 FQNNGV. The CDR3 is 13 residues long. Trimming shortened V by 1 base and J by 3 bases, and 6 bases separated the two germline ends. CDR3 coding DNA: TGTGCCAGCAGCTTAGCAGTCTACACTGAAGCTTTCTTT. Its translation is CASSLAVYTEAFF.

The chain links TRBV19 to TRBJ2-3; 8 nucleotides line up with TRBD2. With 4 bases clipped from V and 8 bases from J, the junction kept 8 bases outside the gene matches. Germline CDR1 is LNHDA and CDR2 is SQIVND (reference sequence). The CDR3 is 14 residues long. DNA for the CDR3: TGTGCCAGTAGTAAGACTAGCGCGCAGGGTACGCAGTATTTT. Its translation is CASSKTSAQGTQYF.

J is TRBJ2-1 and V is TRBV2, with 8 bases aligning to TRBD1. The CDR3 consists of 15 residues. Germline CDR1 is SNHLY and CDR2 is FYNNEI. Unmatched junction bases numbered 14, after V lost 8 bases and J lost 8 bases. The CDR3 protein is CASRLLTGESDEQFF. Here the CDR3 DNA reads TGTGCCAGCCGCCTTTTGACAGGGGAGAGTGATGAGCAGTTCTTC.

This clone was seen only once. The rearrangement uses TRBV28 and TRBJ2-7; D gene uncertain. The length of the CDR3 is 15 residues. Germline assignment: CDR1 MDHEN and CDR2 SYDVKM. V lost 2 bases, J lost 2 bases, and 13 bases lay in between. CDR3 coding DNA: TGTGCCAGCAGTTTAACTACGGGTCTCACCTACGAGCAGTACTTC. Amino acids: CASSLTTGLTYEQYF.

In DNA form, the CDR3 reads TGTGCCACCAGCAGAGATCGATCCGGCTCCTACGAGCAGTACTTC. This codes for CATSRDRSGSYEQYF. This chain uses TRBV15 with TRBJ2-7; no reliable D call. Per germline, CDR1 LNHNV and CDR2 YYDKDF (reference sequence). The CDR3 is made up of 15 amino acids. V lost 0 bases, J lost 0 bases, and 9 bases lay in between.

The CDR3 loop is CASSFRLQGATNEKLFF. The CDR3 bases are TGTGCCAGCAGTTTTAGGTTGCAGGGCGCAACTAATGAAAAACTGTTTTTT. The chain is built from TRBV27 and TRBJ1-4; D might be TRBD1 (5 bases). CDR1 and CDR2 from the germline V gene are MNHEY and SMNVEV (reference sequence). Trimming took off 3 bases at V and 0 bases at J, with 14 bases between the two ends. The CDR3 contains 17 residues.

The V call is TRBV18, the J call TRBJ2-7; 11 bases are shared with TRBD2. V trimming: 5 bases; J trimming: 3 bases; junction bases outside the gene matches: 6. Germline-derived CDR1 and CDR2 are KGHSH and LQKENI. CDR3 length equals 15 residues. CDR3 sequence reads: CASSFSSGGDYEQYF. CDR3 coding DNA: TGTGCCAGCTCATTCAGTAGCGGGGGGGACTACGAGCAGTACTTC.

The chain couples TRBV7-9 to TRBJ2-7; 7 nucleotides agree with TRBD1. Germline CDR1 reads SEHNR; CDR2 reads FQNEAQ (reference sequence). The CDR3 extends over 14 amino acids. V lost 5 bases and J lost 0; bases outside the gene matches: 4. The CDR3 protein is CASSRDRASYEQYF. CDR3 nucleotide sequence: TGTGCCAGCAGCCGCGACAGGGCCTCCTACGAGCAGTACTTC.

J is TRBJ2-7 and V is TRBV21-1; no check of the table's D call, TRBD2, against the DNA was made. TRBV21-1 is annotated as a pseudogene. This CDR3 has 13 residues. The CDR3 sequence is CATSLAQTYEQYF. The CDR3, as DNA: TGTGCCACCAGTCTAGCGCAGACCTACGAGCAGTACTTC.